This is a list of T cell receptor beta chains from one sample in a study of graft-versus-host responses after intestinal transplantation. These receptors' antigens are unknown. The assay was immunoSEQ multiplex PCR, and TCRdb's table has in-frame clones only and misses some. The sample holds 50,000 to 60,000 clones, 85% to 95% seen once. Sequenced material: unstimulated CD4+ T cells sorted from spleen or lymph node cells, taken before transplant. These TCRs come from a human donor who was the organ donor for an intestinal transplant. Both conserved end residues are part of each CDR3. Fields, in order: clone size, V gene, D gene, J gene, CDR3 protein, CDR3 DNA. D genes are given only for firm matches. Size tells how often a clone was seen (once, few, many) or the class of an expanded clone, and some rows leave it out.

abundance: .
v_gene: TRBV5-1
d_gene: TRBD2
j_gene: TRBJ2-3
CDR3aa: CASSRGLAATDTQYF
CDR3nt: TGCGCCAGCAGCAGGGGACTAGCGGCCACAGATACGCAGTATTTT

abundance: once
v_gene: TRBV5-4
d_gene: TRBD2
j_gene: TRBJ2-3
CDR3aa: CASSLWPTSVIDTQYF
CDR3nt: TGTGCCAGCAGCTTGTGGCCGACTAGCGTGATAGATACGCAGTATTTT

abundance: few
v_gene: TRBV7-2
d_gene: .
j_gene: TRBJ2-2
CDR3aa: CASSLGWTGELFF
CDR3nt: TGTGCCAGCAGCTTAGGGTGGACCGGGGAGCTGTTTTTT

abundance: .
v_gene: TRBV7-2
d_gene: .
j_gene: TRBJ2-7
CDR3aa: CASSLPNTYEQYF
CDR3nt: TGTGCCAGCAGCTTGCCAAACACCTACGAGCAGTACTTC

abundance: .
v_gene: TRBV5-1
d_gene: .
j_gene: TRBJ2-5
CDR3aa: CASSPNQETQYF
CDR3nt: TGCGCCAGCAGCCCCAACCAAGAGACCCAGTACTTC

abundance: .
v_gene: TRBV4-1
d_gene: .
j_gene: TRBJ2-7
CDR3aa: CASSQVARRNYEQYF
CDR3nt: TGCGCCAGCAGCCAAGTTGCGAGGAGAAACTACGAGCAGTACTTC

abundance: .
v_gene: TRBV6-5
d_gene: .
j_gene: TRBJ1-2
CDR3aa: CASSYDSLYGYTF
CDR3nt: TGTGCCAGCAGTTATGACAGTCTCTATGGCTACACCTTC

abundance: .
v_gene: TRBV6-5
d_gene: .
j_gene: TRBJ1-4
CDR3aa: CASSYTVGAEEEKLFF
CDR3nt: TGTGCCAGCAGTTACACGGTGGGGGCCGAGGAAGAAAAACTGTTTTTT

abundance: .
v_gene: TRBV6-1
d_gene: TRBD2
j_gene: TRBJ2-5
CDR3aa: CASSEGLAYQETQYF
CDR3nt: TGTGCCAGCAGTGAAGGACTAGCGTACCAAGAGACCCAGTACTTC

abundance: .
v_gene: TRBV14
d_gene: .
j_gene: TRBJ2-3
CDR3aa: CASSLFGVTDTQYF
CDR3nt: TGTGCCAGCAGCCTCTTTGGTGTCACAGATACGCAGTATTTT

abundance: .
v_gene: TRBV28
d_gene: TRBD1
j_gene: TRBJ1-6
CDR3aa: CASRGTGENSPLHF
CDR3nt: TGTGCCAGCAGGGGGACAGGGGAGAATTCACCCCTCCACTTT

abundance: .
v_gene: TRBV5-6
d_gene: .
j_gene: TRBJ2-7
CDR3aa: CASSLGYEQYF
CDR3nt: TGTGCCAGCAGCTTGGGCTACGAGCAGTACTTC

abundance: .
v_gene: TRBV2
d_gene: .
j_gene: TRBJ1-3
CDR3aa: CASRPDQSSGNTIYF
CDR3nt: TGTGCCAGCAGGCCCGACCAGAGCTCTGGAAACACCATATATTTT

abundance: few
v_gene: TRBV7-9
d_gene: TRBD2
j_gene: TRBJ2-3
CDR3aa: CASSLETSGRAGTDTQYF
CDR3nt: TGTGCCAGCAGCTTAGAGACTAGCGGGAGGGCTGGCACAGATACGCAGTATTTT

abundance: .
v_gene: TRBV6-5
d_gene: .
j_gene: TRBJ2-7
CDR3aa: CASSYRTGLAYEQYF
CDR3nt: TGTGCCAGCAGTTACCGCACAGGGCTGGCCTACGAGCAGTACTTC

abundance: .
v_gene: TRBV7-6
d_gene: TRBD2
j_gene: TRBJ2-3
CDR3aa: CASSPLAGGPDTQYF
CDR3nt: TGTGCCAGCAGCCCACTAGCGGGAGGACCAGATACGCAGTATTTT

abundance: .
v_gene: TRBV5-4
d_gene: TRBD2
j_gene: TRBJ2-3
CDR3aa: CASSLEGTSRTDTQYF
CDR3nt: TGTGCCAGCAGCTTGGAGGGGACTAGCCGCACAGATACGCAGTATTTT

abundance: .
v_gene: TRBV27
d_gene: .
j_gene: TRBJ2-5
CDR3aa: CASSKSRVSEETQYF
CDR3nt: TGTGCCAGCAGTAAAAGCAGGGTATCGGAGGAGACCCAGTACTTC

abundance: .
v_gene: TRBV7-7
d_gene: TRBD2
j_gene: TRBJ2-5
CDR3aa: CASSQLGLAGSETQYF
CDR3nt: TGTGCTAGCAGCCAACTTGGACTAGCGGGATCAGAGACCCAGTACTTC

abundance: .
v_gene: TRBV7-8
d_gene: TRBD1
j_gene: TRBJ2-7
CDR3aa: CASRVRDRGEQYF
CDR3nt: TGTGCCAGCAGGGTCCGGGACAGGGGCGAGCAGTACTTC

abundance: once
v_gene: TRBV10-3
d_gene: TRBD2
j_gene: TRBJ2-3
CDR3aa: CAISAPSGRAHTQYF
CDR3nt: TGTGCCATCAGTGCCCCTAGCGGGAGGGCCCATACGCAGTATTTT

abundance: .
v_gene: TRBV2
d_gene: .
j_gene: TRBJ1-1
CDR3aa: CASSARVGNTEAFF
CDR3nt: TGTGCCAGCAGCGCCAGGGTAGGGAACACTGAAGCTTTCTTT

abundance: .
v_gene: TRBV19
d_gene: .
j_gene: TRBJ1-1
CDR3aa: CASSYTGTEAFF
CDR3nt: TGTGCCAGTAGCTACACAGGGACTGAAGCTTTCTTT

abundance: .
v_gene: TRBV5-4
d_gene: .
j_gene: TRBJ1-2
CDR3aa: CASSSTIQVGVTGYTF
CDR3nt: TGTGCCAGCAGCTCCACAATACAGGTTGGGGTGACGGGCTACACCTTC

abundance: once
v_gene: TRBV30
d_gene: TRBD2
j_gene: TRBJ2-7
CDR3aa: CAWIASRTSGSPYEQYF
CDR3nt: TGTGCCTGGATCGCCTCCCGGACTAGCGGCTCTCCCTACGAGCAGTACTTC

abundance: .
v_gene: TRBV5-1
d_gene: .
j_gene: TRBJ2-7
CDR3aa: CASSLGYEQYF
CDR3nt: TGCGCCAGCAGCTTAGGATACGAGCAGTACTTC

abundance: .
v_gene: TRBV5-1
d_gene: .
j_gene: TRBJ2-3
CDR3aa: CASSLTDTQYF
CDR3nt: TGCGCCAGCAGCTTGACAGATACGCAGTATTTT

abundance: .
v_gene: TRBV1
d_gene: .
j_gene: TRBJ2-5
CDR3aa: CTSSQKRSGRGQETQYF
CDR3nt: TGCACCAGCAGCCAAAAGAGATCCGGGAGGGGGCAAGAGACCCAGTACTTC

abundance: .
v_gene: TRBV6-5
d_gene: .
j_gene: TRBJ1-4
CDR3aa: CASSRLLTNEELFF
CDR3nt: TGTGCCAGCAGCCGACTCCTTACTAATGAAGAACTGTTTTTT

abundance: .
v_gene: TRBV10-3
d_gene: .
j_gene: TRBJ2-6
CDR3aa: CAIGTNGANVLTF
CDR3nt: TGTGCCATCGGGACAAATGGGGCCAACGTCCTGACTTTC

abundance: .
v_gene: TRBV25-1
d_gene: TRBD1
j_gene: TRBJ1-3
CDR3aa: CASSETSTGRWGNTIYF
CDR3nt: TGTGCCAGCAGTGAAACGTCGACAGGGAGGTGGGGAAACACCATATATTTT